One and the same sample provided the 12 T cell receptor beta chains below, sequenced in a study of blood T cell repertoires in COVID-19. TCRdb's table, derived via immunoSEQ multiplex PCR, lists solely in-frame clones and lacks some. The sample has about 68,000 clones, 75% to 90% seen once. Material for sequencing was peripheral blood. These receptors came from a young man with acute or convalescent COVID-19.

This clone was counted a few times. This chain links TRBV7-9 with TRBJ1-3; D remains unclear. Germline V lookup: CDR1 SEHNR, CDR2 FQNEAQ (reference sequence). The CDR3 is 15 residues long. Between the trimmed V and J ends, which lost 3 bases and 0 bases, there was a span of 9 bases. CDR3 residues: CASSLNIRSGNTIYF. As DNA, the CDR3 is TGTGCCAGCAGCTTGAACATCCGCTCTGGAAACACCATATATTTT.

The chain carries TRBV4-1 and TRBJ1-2; tentatively, D is TRBD1 (5 bases). The ends were cut back, 6 bases at V and 0 bases at J, with 5 bases in the middle. Per the germline V gene, CDR1 is MGHRA and CDR2 is YSYEKL. The CDR3 totals 12 residues. The CDR3 bases are TGCGCCAGCAGGACAGCTAACTATGGCTACACCTTC. Translated, it gives CASRTANYGYTF.

V gene TRBV10-2 combines with J gene TRBJ2-3; D is undetermined. The CDR3 is made up of 13 amino acids. V was cut by 7 bases and J by 3 bases, with 11 bases left in between. Germline lookup yields CDR1 WSHSY and CDR2 SAAADI. In DNA form, the CDR3 reads TGCGCCAGCATCGAGGAAGCGACAGATACGCAGTATTTT. Amino acids: CASIEEATDTQYF.

In this sample, this clone turned up once. This chain uses TRBV2 with TRBJ1-5; the D is unclear. V gave up 3 bases and J gave up 0 bases, with 6 bases separating them. This CDR3 has 14 residues. Germline V CDR1 and CDR2: SNHLY, FYNNEI. CDR3 nucleotides: TGTGCCAGCAGTGACCCCATTAGCAATCAGCCCCAGCATTTT. Amino acid sequence: CASSDPISNQPQHF. The entire variable domain, with the rest obtained from reference TRBV2 and TRBJ1-5, is as follows: EPEVTQTPSHQVTQMGQEVILRCVPISNHLYFYWYRQILGQKVEFLVSFYNNEISEKSEIFDDQFSVERPDGSNFTLKIRSTKLEDSAMYFCASSDPISNQPQHFGDGTRLSIL.

The chain couples TRBV27 to TRBJ2-1; TRBD2 is a possible D gene (6 bases). The germline V and J ends were trimmed by 3 bases and 7 bases, with 13 bases remaining between them. Germline assignment: CDR1 MNHEY and CDR2 SMNVEV (reference sequence). This CDR3 region has 14 residues. In nucleotides, the CDR3 is TGTGCCAGCAGTTTGAGCCTAGCGCAAAATGAGCAGTTCTTC. Residues: CASSLSLAQNEQFF.

This chain links TRBV24-1 with TRBJ2-5; 10 bases agree with TRBD2. V was pared by 3 bases and J by 5 bases, with 11 bases of the junction left unmatched. Germline V lookup: CDR1 KGHDR, CDR2 SFDVKD. The CDR3 runs to 17 residues. As DNA, the CDR3 is TGTGCCACCAGTGATCCTGGGACTAGCGAGTCTTGGGAGACCCAGTACTTC. Translated, it gives CATSDPGTSESWETQYF.

V gene TRBV28 combines with J gene TRBJ2-5; D gene unclear. The germline CDR1 and CDR2 sequences are MDHEN and SYDVKM. V was trimmed by 4 bases and J by 4 bases, leaving 16 bases between them. The CDR3 totals 15 residues. CDR3 coding DNA: TGTGCCAGCAGTTCTGGCGCTAGACGCCCAGAGACCCAGTACTTC. As protein: CASSSGARRPETQYF.

The chain carries TRBV7-9 and TRBJ2-1, with D perhaps TRBD1 (6 bases). Looked up from germline, CDR1 is SEHNR and CDR2 is FQNEAQ (reference sequence). This CDR3 is built from 15 residues. V was shortened by 5 bases and J by 7 bases, with 18 bases between the two germline ends. The CDR3 sequence: CASSLTGLLGNEQFF. For the CDR3, the DNA is TGTGCCAGCAGCCTAACAGGGTTGCTTGGGAATGAGCAGTTCTTC.

The chain carries TRBV7-3 and TRBJ2-1, with 7 bases identical to TRBD2. V gave up 5 bases and J gave up 3 bases; unmatched junction bases: 7. Germline-derived CDR1 and CDR2 are SGHTA and FQGTGA. The CDR3 covers 15 residues. The chain's CDR3 is CASSRGTTYYNEQFF. Here the CDR3 DNA reads TGTGCCAGCAGCCGCGGGACTACCTACTACAATGAGCAGTTCTTC.

J is TRBJ2-2 and V is TRBV30, with TRBD1 identical over 10 bases. Unmatched junction bases numbered 9, after V lost 6 bases and J lost 5 bases. The CDR3 contains 15 residues. Germline V gene data show CDR1 as GTSNPN and CDR2 as SVGIG (reference sequence). The CDR3 DNA is TGTGCCTGCCGGCGGGACAGGGGATTAACCGGGGAGCTGTTTTTT. Translated: CACRRDRGLTGELFF.

The chain couples TRBV28 to TRBJ2-2; TRBD2 agrees at 7 bases. The CDR3 loop spans 14 amino acids. Germline lookup yields CDR1 MDHEN and CDR2 SYDVKM. The trim removed 5 bases at V and 8 bases at J, leaving 8 bases unmatched. The CDR3 DNA reads TGTGCCAGCAGTGAACAAGCGGGACGGGGGGAGCTGTTTTTT. Translation: CASSEQAGRGELFF.

The table lists this clone with a few counts. V is TRBV29-1 and J is TRBJ1-2; tentative D call: TRBD1 (5 bases). V was pared by 7 bases and J by 6 bases, with 21 bases between. The CDR3 is 14 residues long. Germline CDR1 SQVTM, CDR2 ANQGSEA. As DNA, the CDR3 is TGCAGCGCCTCCCAGGGAGGGGAGACGAATGGCTACACCTTC. Its protein is CSASQGGETNGYTF.